A selection of T cell receptor beta chains follows, all from one sample in a study of T cell responses to AZD1222 COVID-19 vaccine. The repertoire was sequenced with immunoSEQ multiplex PCR; TCRdb's copy has only in-frame clones and lacks some. The repertoire has 110,000 to 150,000 clones, roughly 93% of them found once; the top ten carry more than 1.5%. Sequences were derived from peripheral blood, sampled 28 days after the second AZD1222 dose. All receptors come from an adult who received the AZD1222 COVID-19 vaccine. CDR3s include the opening cysteine and the closing phenylalanine or tryptophan. A D gene is named only where the DNA matches it firmly. Clone size is given for some rows only: seen once, a few or many times, or a class if the clone is expanded.

d_gene	abundance	v_gene	j_gene	len	CDR3aa	CDR3nt
NA	NA	TRBV7-7	TRBJ2-1	13	CASSQGGGSEQFF	TGTGCCAGCAGCCAAGGGGGGGGCAGCGAGCAGTTCTTC
NA	once	TRBV5-1	TRBJ1-6	12	CASSLDRSPLHF	TGCGCCAGCAGCTTGGACCGGTCACCCCTCCACTTT
TRBD1	NA	TRBV5-1	TRBJ2-7	15	CASSLDWGQGREQYF	TGCGCCAGCAGCTTGGACTGGGGACAGGGCCGCGAGCAGTACTTC
TRBD2	NA	TRBV5-1	TRBJ2-7	15	CASSSPLAGKYEQYF	TGCGCCAGCAGCTCCCCTCTAGCGGGAAAGTACGAGCAGTACTTC
NA	NA	TRBV9	TRBJ1-1	13	CASSEGGATEAFF	TGTGCCAGCAGCGAAGGGGGGGCCACTGAAGCTTTCTTT
NA	NA	TRBV3-1/TRBV3-2	TRBJ1-1	14	CASSPTGIRTEAFF	TGTGCCAGCAGCCCCACAGGAATTCGCACTGAAGCTTTCTTT
TRBD1	NA	TRBV6-6	TRBJ1-2	16	CASSYSGGTVNYGYTF	TGTGCCAGCAGTTACTCGGGGGGGACAGTTAACTATGGCTACACCTTC
NA	NA	TRBV27	TRBJ2-4	16	CASSLVPPIAKNIQYF	TGTGCCAGCAGTTTGGTCCCCCCTATAGCCAAAAACATTCAGTACTTC
NA	NA	TRBV6-2/TRBV6-3	TRBJ1-1	11	CASSNRVEAFF	TGTGCCAGCAGTAACAGGGTTGAAGCTTTCTTT
TRBD1	NA	TRBV9	TRBJ1-1	15	CASSVTGGRDTEAFF	TGTGCCAGCAGCGTAACAGGGGGCCGGGACACTGAAGCTTTCTTT
NA	NA	TRBV3-1/TRBV3-2	TRBJ1-2	12	CASSPRGGDYTF	TGTGCCAGCAGCCCCCGGGGGGGGGACTACACCTTC
TRBD1	NA	TRBV10-2	TRBJ2-2	19	CASSDYRGRSPLVTGELFF	TGCGCCAGCAGTGATTACAGGGGGCGATCCCCTTTGGTAACCGGGGAGCTGTTTTTT
NA	NA	TRBV5-1	TRBJ2-7	13	CASSSGTPSEQYF	TGCGCCAGCAGCTCCGGGACACCATCCGAGCAGTACTTC
NA	NA	TRBV6-5	TRBJ1-2	14	CASSYSGGIYGYTF	TGTGCCAGCAGTTACTCAGGAGGGATCTATGGCTACACCTTC
NA	NA	TRBV18	TRBJ1-1	12	CASSPLPTEAFF	TGTGCCAGCTCACCACTCCCGACTGAAGCTTTCTTT
TRBD1	NA	TRBV7-2	TRBJ2-3	14	CASSLQGGTDTQYF	TGTGCCAGCAGCCTCCAGGGGGGCACAGATACGCAGTATTTT
NA	NA	TRBV7-9	TRBJ2-2	15	CASSLVTANTGELFF	TGTGCCAGCAGCTTAGTGACAGCGAACACCGGGGAGCTGTTTTTT
NA	NA	TRBV23-1	TRBJ1-6	14	CASSQPGGPAPLHF	TGCGCCAGCAGTCAACCCGGAGGGCCGGCACCCCTCCACTTT
NA	NA	TRBV10-3	TRBJ2-2	12	CAISEVTGELFF	TGTGCCATCAGTGAGGTTACCGGGGAGCTGTTTTTT
NA	NA	TRBV2	TRBJ1-2	14	CASSDPGGGYGYTF	TGTGCCAGCAGTGATCCGGGAGGGGGCTATGGCTACACCTTC
NA	NA	TRBV12-5	TRBJ1-6	14	CASGLPGPNSPLHF	TGTGCTAGTGGTTTGCCGGGACCTAATTCACCCCTCCACTTT
TRBD2	NA	TRBV3-1/TRBV3-2	TRBJ2-1	21	CASSHLRGGTSGSRDNNEQFF	TGTGCCAGCAGCCACCTGAGGGGTGGGACTAGCGGGTCCCGTGATAACAATGAGCAGTTCTTC
NA	few	TRBV7-6	TRBJ1-1	15	CASSLGYTLNTEAFF	TGTGCCAGCAGCTTAGGGTACACCCTGAACACTGAAGCTTTCTTT
NA	once	TRBV6-4	TRBJ2-1	16	CASSDSAASSYNEQFF	TGTGCCAGCAGTGACTCGGCGGCTAGCTCCTACAATGAGCAGTTCTTC
NA	NA	TRBV24-1	TRBJ2-5	15	CATSDSRTPGETQYF	TGTGCCACCAGTGATTCCCGGACTCCCGGAGAGACCCAGTACTTC
TRBD1	NA	TRBV19	TRBJ2-5	18	CASSALGQGIVRQETQYF	TGTGCCAGTAGCGCTCTGGGACAGGGGATAGTGAGGCAAGAGACCCAGTACTTC
NA	NA	TRBV9	TRBJ2-1	15	CASSVEGSAYNEQFF	TGTGCCAGCAGCGTAGAGGGTAGCGCCTACAATGAGCAGTTCTTC
NA	few	TRBV2	TRBJ1-6	13	CASSLGRNSPLHF	TGTGCCAGCAGCCTTGGACGGAATTCACCCCTCCACTTT
TRBD1	NA	TRBV7-9	TRBJ2-7	14	CASSFGTGPYEQYF	TGTGCCAGCAGCTTCGGGACAGGTCCCTACGAGCAGTACTTC
NA	NA	TRBV5-4	TRBJ2-7	15	CASSLGRDRPYEQYF	TGTGCCAGCAGCTTGGGGCGGGATCGCCCCTACGAGCAGTACTTC
NA	NA	TRBV6-5	TRBJ1-2	14	CASSYSRSNYGYTF	TGTGCCAGCAGTTACTCGAGGAGTAACTATGGCTACACCTTC
NA	NA	TRBV7-6	TRBJ2-7	16	CASSLEPGTSPNEQYF	TGTGCCAGCAGCTTAGAGCCAGGGACCTCCCCTAACGAGCAGTACTTC
NA	NA	TRBV5-6	TRBJ1-3	14	CASSLTGVGNTIYF	TGTGCCAGCAGCTTGACGGGGGTTGGAAACACCATATATTTT
TRBD2	NA	TRBV5-6	TRBJ2-7	19	CASSIHLGGLAGAEAEQYF	TGTGCCAGCAGCATTCACTTGGGTGGACTAGCGGGAGCTGAAGCCGAGCAGTACTTC
NA	NA	TRBV28	TRBJ1-3	19	CASTSFGAPQKYSGNTIYF	TGTGCCAGCACTAGTTTTGGGGCCCCTCAGAAATACTCTGGAAACACCATATATTTT
NA	NA	TRBV6-5	TRBJ1-2	13	CASSFLTGYGYTF	TGTGCCAGCAGTTTTCTAACAGGCTATGGCTACACCTTC
NA	NA	TRBV5-1	TRBJ1-3	14	CASRDVRSGNTIYF	TGCGCCAGCAGAGACGTCCGCTCTGGAAACACCATATATTTT
NA	NA	TRBV6-5	TRBJ2-2	14	CASSYGSHTGELFF	TGTGCCAGCAGTTACGGCTCCCACACCGGGGAGCTGTTTTTT
NA	NA	TRBV7-9	TRBJ1-3	12	CASSLRENTIYF	TGTGCCAGCAGCTTACGGGAGAACACCATATATTTT
TRBD2	few	TRBV11-2	TRBJ2-7	16	CASSLARLAGTYEQYF	TGTGCCAGCAGCTTAGCTCGTCTAGCGGGGACCTACGAGCAGTACTTC
TRBD2	NA	TRBV18	TRBJ2-1	19	CASSPPGGTSGGAKNEQFF	TGTGCCAGCTCACCACCGGGCGGGACTAGCGGGGGGGCCAAGAATGAGCAGTTCTTC
NA	NA	TRBV7-9	TRBJ2-5	14	CASSLGLGIETQYF	TGTGCCAGCAGCTTAGGGCTAGGAATCGAGACCCAGTACTTC
TRBD1	NA	TRBV30	TRBJ1-1	14	CALTGVAENTEAFF	TGTGCCTTGACAGGGGTCGCGGAAAACACTGAAGCTTTCTTT
TRBD1	once	TRBV5-1	TRBJ2-1	12	CASSIPGTGQFF	TGCGCCAGCTCGATCCCCGGGACAGGGCAGTTCTTC
NA	NA	TRBV20-1	TRBJ2-1	12	CSASRSPDEQFF	TGCAGTGCTAGTCGGTCCCCTGATGAGCAGTTCTTC
TRBD2	NA	TRBV6-4	TRBJ2-1	15	CASRGLAGGPNEQFF	TGTGCCAGCAGGGGGCTAGCGGGAGGGCCCAATGAGCAGTTCTTC
NA	NA	TRBV2	TRBJ2-1	15	CASTLDGGSYNEQFF	TGTGCCAGCACTCTGGACGGCGGCTCCTACAATGAGCAGTTCTTC
TRBD2	NA	TRBV9	TRBJ2-1	16	CASSVGGLAGVNEQFF	TGTGCCAGCAGCGTAGGGGGACTAGCGGGAGTCAATGAGCAGTTCTTC
NA	NA	TRBV11-2	TRBJ1-1	14	CASSPGPWNTEAFF	TGTGCCAGCAGCCCCGGGCCTTGGAACACTGAAGCTTTCTTT